This T cell receptor beta chain was sequenced in a study of cytomegalovirus exposure and HLA in healthy donors. General observations from the study: Most TCR sequences were uncommon, yet certain public TCRs appeared in many donors. Most likely, a cluster of highly shared sequence variants arose as a sequencing artifact. Later, an analysis showed that TCR beta chains associated with HLA were more clonally expanded than others that were equally common.

Remarks on this clone: Its antigen is unknown.

Germline V gives CDR1 MNHEY, CDR2 SVGAGI. Trimming shortened V by 6 bases and J by 4 bases, and 13 bases separated the two germline ends. This CDR3 is 14 amino acids long. Primers included in the PCR were 60 Vbeta and 13 Jbeta primers. Some clones are missing from TCRdb's copy, which holds only in-frame ones; the method was immunoSEQ multiplex PCR. The table shows 90,000 to 110,000 clones, with under 85% occurring only once. Specimen: PBMCs. This TCR was sampled from a man younger than 30 in good health and CMV-seronegative. The chain uses TRBV6-5 and TRBJ1-5, with D possibly TRBD1 on 5 matching bases. This CDR3 is CASSREQRNQPQHF. The CDR3 DNA follows: TGTGCCAGCAGCAGGGAACAGAGGAATCAGCCCCAGCATTTT.